The 21 T cell receptor beta chains below come from one sample, sequenced in a study of molecular identifiers for immune sequencing clone quantification listed by TCRdb under 2018. Library construction relied on PCR. Reads for this sample came from an Illumina HiSeq 4000. The public reads were reprocessed in TCRdb via fastp at Q25 and MiXCR, keeping in-frame beta chains. For every CDR3 protein sequence, its rows merge into one entry that carries the most common genes and DNA. Present in this sample are over 600,000 distinct CDR3 sequences, 20% of which were seen just once. The top ten hold 0.75% to 0.95% of the sample. Input material: naive CD8+ T cells from blood, with Jurkat cell RNA spiked in. The cell subset or site label, read with the paper, signifies: FACS-sorted CD8+CD4-CCR7+CD45RA+ naive T cells. The origin of the receptors is a human donor in good health. Some libraries in this study had Jurkat cell RNA spiked in.

This clonotype has a handful of counts. V is TRBV6-5 and J is TRBJ2-2; 8 bases map to TRBD1. Germline CDR1 is MNHEY and CDR2 is SVGAGI. V gave up 5 bases and J gave up 3 bases; unmatched junction bases: 8. This CDR3 is built from 16 residues. This CDR3 reads CASSHSGQGHTGELFF. DNA of the CDR3: TGTGCCAGCAGTCATTCAGGACAGGGTCACACCGGGGAGCTGTTTTTT.

This clonotype was counted ten times or more. This rearrangement joins TRBV20-1 to TRBJ2-7; D is unresolved. Trimming removed 1 base from V and 5 bases from J, with 6 bases in between. The CDR3 has 11 amino acids. Per the germline V gene, CDR1 is DFQATT and CDR2 is SNEGSKA (reference sequence). CDR3 bases: TGCAGTGCTAGAGGCAGCCACGAGCAGTACTTC. Translated, it gives CSARGSHEQYF.

Remarks on this clonotype: This may be a read error, as it is one base from a much larger clone. CDR3 nucleotide sequence: TGTGCCAGCGGCATAGCGGGTGCTGGAAACGAGCAGTACTTC. It yields the protein CASGIAGAGNEQYF. This chain links TRBV6-5 with TRBJ2-7; 7 bases agree with TRBD2. Germline CDR1 and CDR2: MNHEY and SVGAGI. The CDR3 has 14 amino acids. V was pared by 8 bases and J by 5 bases, with 12 bases of the junction left unmatched.

This clonotype was detected only once. A read error may explain this, as a much larger clone is one base away. The genes are TRBV9 and TRBJ2-3, with a tentative D call TRBD2 (5 bases). The CDR3 sequence is 16 residues long. Trimming removed 2 bases at V and 2 bases at J, with 15 bases between. The V gene's germline CDR1 is SGDLS and CDR2 YYNGEE. CDR3 in amino acids: CASSVVEAPTTDTQYF. The CDR3 DNA sequence: TGTGCCAGCAGCGTCGTGGAGGCACCCACCACAGATACGCAGTATTTT.

This clonotype was observed at least ten times. The V call is TRBV7-2, the J call TRBJ2-7; D call uncertain. V was shortened by 4 bases and J by 4 bases, with 8 bases between the two germline ends. The CDR3 length is 12 residues. Germline CDR1 and CDR2: SGHTA and FQGNSA. The CDR3 region has the DNA TGTGCCAGCAGCTCCCCAAGGTACGAGCAGTACTTC. Its translation is CASSSPRYEQYF. Supplemented by reference TRBV7-2 and TRBJ2-7, the full variable domain reads GAGVSQSPSNKVTEKGKDVELRCDPISGHTALYWYRQSLGQGLEFLIYFQGNSAPDKSGLPSDRFSAERTGGSVSTLTIQRTQQEDSAVYLCASSSPRYEQYFGPGTRLTVT.

This clonotype was detected many times. V gene TRBV12-3 or TRBV12-4 combines with J gene TRBJ2-7; tentatively, D is TRBD1 (5 bases). With 3 bases removed from V and 5 bases from J, the gap between germline ends came to 14 bases. This CDR3 spans 14 amino acids. CDR3 coding DNA: TGTGCCAGCAGTTTCAGCGAATGGGGCAACGAGCAGTACTTC. It encodes CASSFSEWGNEQYF.

This clonotype was picked up many times. The chain combines TRBV30 with TRBJ2-2; D is unclear. V lost 1 base, J lost 1 base, and 10 bases lay in between. The CDR3 runs 15 residues. CDR1 and CDR2 (germline): GTSNPN, SVGIG (reference sequence). CDR3 protein: CAWSEDGWNTGELFF. In DNA, the CDR3 is TGTGCCTGGAGTGAGGACGGTTGGAACACCGGGGAGCTGTTTTTT.

This clonotype came up a few times. V usage is TRBV4-3 and J usage is TRBJ2-1; D assignment may be TRBD1 or TRBD2 (6 bases each). The CDR3 spans 18 residues. The V gene lost 5 bases and the J gene lost 7 bases, with 27 bases spanning the gap. The germline V gene encodes CDR1 LGHNA and CDR2 YSLEER. This CDR3 is CASSFSTGGRGGLNEQFF. As DNA, the CDR3 is TGCGCCAGCAGCTTCTCAACCGGGGGCAGGGGAGGCCTGAATGAGCAGTTCTTC.

This clonotype was seen at least ten times. This chain uses TRBV20-1 with TRBJ1-5, with D hard to call. Trimming stripped 2 bases from V and 1 base from J, with 6 bases between. The germline V gene encodes CDR1 DFQATT and CDR2 SNEGSKA (reference sequence). This CDR3 spans 13 amino acids. In DNA, the CDR3 is TGCAGTGCTAGATCAGGAAGCAATCAGCCCCAGCATTTT. It codes for CSARSGSNQPQHF.

Many counts were recorded for this clonotype. V usage is TRBV27 and J usage is TRBJ2-7, with 8 bases identical to TRBD2. The CDR3 totals 15 residues. Germline lookup yields CDR1 MNHEY and CDR2 SMNVEV (reference sequence). With 4 bases clipped from V and 4 bases from J, the junction kept 9 bases outside the gene matches. CDR3 residues: CASSSLGGASYEQYF. The CDR3 nucleotides read TGTGCCAGCAGTTCACTCGGGGGGGCTTCTTACGAGCAGTACTTC.

In its sample, this clonotype was seen many times. The genes are TRBV12-3 or TRBV12-4 and TRBJ2-7, with TRBD2 matching over 11 bases. Trimming removed 4 bases from V and 0 bases from J; junction bases left unmatched: 2. CDR3 length equals 15 residues. In DNA, the CDR3 is TGTGCCAGCAGTTATAGCGGGGGGGCCTCCTACGAGCAGTACTTC. It translates to CASSYSGGASYEQYF.

A word on this clonotype: Since a much larger clone is just one base distant, this may be a read error. This chain joins TRBV12-3 or TRBV12-4 and TRBJ1-1; no firm D call. V lost 7 bases, J lost 5 bases, and 11 bases lay in between. This CDR3 is built from 12 residues. CDR3 sequence reads: CASKPLGTEAFF. The CDR3 region has the DNA TGTGCCAGCAAGCCTCTCGGTACTGAAGCTTTCTTT.

This clonotype showed up just a few times. J is TRBJ2-6 and V is TRBV6-6, with 8 bases fitting TRBD1. Unmatched junction bases numbered 10, after V lost 6 bases and J lost 0 bases. The germline CDR1 and CDR2 sequences are MNHNY and SVGAGI (reference sequence). The CDR3 is 18 amino acids. CDR3 sequence: CASRGTGELSSGANVLTF. The CDR3 nucleotides read TGTGCCAGCAGGGGGACAGGTGAACTTAGCTCTGGGGCCAACGTCCTGACTTTC.

A note on this clonotype: A much more abundant neighbour one base away suggests this may be a read error. V is TRBV6-2 or TRBV6-3 and J is TRBJ2-3, with 13 bases fitting TRBD2. In germline, CDR1 is MNHEY, CDR2 SVGEGT. The CDR3 is 18 residues long. V dropped 2 bases and J dropped 4; count of bases not matched to a gene: 9. The chain's CDR3 is CASSYHTTSGRAPDTQYF. The CDR3 DNA sequence: TGTGCCAGCAGTTACCACACAACTAGCGGGAGGGCCCCAGATACGCAGTATTTT.

A word on this clonotype: One end of the junction varies from germline; a read error may be responsible. The V and J genes are TRBV9 and TRBJ2-1; D uncertain. The germline gives CDR1 SGDLS, CDR2 YYNGEE. The CDR3 has 13 amino acids. The CDR3 protein is CASSVDGVNERFF. CDR3 nucleotides: TGTGCCAGCAGCGTAGATGGGGTTAATGAGCGGTTCTTC.

This clonotype was observed at least ten times. V and J are TRBV7-9 and TRBJ2-3; possibly TRBD1 or TRBD2 for D (5 bases each). V lost 4 bases and J 5 bases, leaving 10 bases between the germline ends. The CDR3 runs 13 residues. CDR1 is SEHNR, CDR2 FQNEAQ, per germline (reference sequence). This CDR3 reads CASSWDGGDTQYF. In DNA, the CDR3 is TGTGCCAGCAGCTGGGACGGTGGAGATACGCAGTATTTT.

This clonotype was detected many times. The V call is TRBV5-1, the J call TRBJ2-7, with unresolved D. V gave up 2 bases and J gave up 7 bases, with 10 bases separating them. The CDR3 has 12 amino acids. Germline CDR1 reads SGHRS; CDR2 reads YFSETQ. DNA for the CDR3: TGCGCCAGCAGCTTTCGTGACGAGGAGCAGTACTTC. This gives the protein CASSFRDEEQYF.

The table lists this clonotype with a few counts. This chain connects TRBV18 to TRBJ2-5, with no clear D. The CDR3 has 13 residues. Germline CDR1 is KGHSH and CDR2 is LQKENI. V dropped 3 bases and J dropped 5 bases, with 10 bases sitting between them. Written as DNA, the CDR3 is TGTGCCAGCTCACCCGAGTTAACCGAGACCCAGTACTTC. Translated, it gives CASSPELTETQYF.

This clonotype has a count of ten or more. This CDR3 is CASSVGLAEETQYF. The CDR3 DNA sequence: TGTGCCAGCAGCGTAGGACTAGCGGAAGAGACCCAGTACTTC. The chain uses TRBV9 and TRBJ2-5; TRBD2 agrees at 9 bases. V was clipped by 0 bases and J by 3 bases; unmatched bases: 0. CDR1 SGDLS and CDR2 YYNGEE come from the germline V gene. CDR3 length: 14 amino acids.

This clonotype was seen a few times. The rearrangement links TRBV21-1 to TRBJ1-5; TRBD1 was called by the table and not checked on the DNA. TRBV21-1 is described as a pseudogene. This CDR3 has 18 amino acids. The CDR3 DNA sequence: TGTGCCAGCAGCAAAAAGGAAGAGACAGGTCTTCACGGTCAGCCCCAGCATTTT. As protein: CASSKKEETGLHGQPQHF.

This clonotype was observed many times. This chain links TRBV20-1 with TRBJ2-7; 10 nucleotides align to TRBD2. Germline V lookup: CDR1 DFQATT, CDR2 SNEGSKA (reference sequence). Germline trimming cut 6 bases from V and 4 bases from J; bases unmatched to any gene: 18. The CDR3 runs to 17 residues. The CDR3 DNA reads TGCAGTGCAAAAAACTTCTCAGGGGCTAGCGGGAGATACGAGCAGTACTTC. This sequence encodes CSAKNFSGASGRYEQYF.